This TCR beta chain is from a study of brain T cells in children with intractable seizures. From germline, CDR1 is LNHNV and CDR2 YYDKDF (reference sequence). The V and J ends lost 3 bases and 8 bases, in that order; junction bases with no gene match: 8. CDR3 length equals 15 residues. The repertoire was sequenced with immunoSEQ multiplex PCR; TCRdb's copy has only in-frame clones and lacks some. The sample records under 400,000 clones, about 93% being singletons. This clone was recorded once. Its target is unknown. Study observations and caveats: Pre-surgery blood may have been undersampled, hiding some clones.

Time point in this sample: blood from clinic visit 5 months post-surgery; TSC patient then seizure free. The sequenced cases were selected for having the highest brain T cell transcript signatures. This clonotype was obtained from a boy under three years old with tuberous sclerosis and intractable seizures. The sample consisted of peripheral blood, taken more than 4 months after surgery. V is TRBV15 and J is TRBJ2-1; 9 bases agree with TRBD2. CDR3 bases: TGTGCCACCAGCAGTAGGGCGGGGGGGTTCTATGAGCAGTTCTTC. Translation gives CATSSRAGGFYEQFF.